A single sample is the source of the 20 T cell receptor beta chains below, sequenced in a study of T cell changes during pregnancy in multiple sclerosis. The data were produced by immunoSEQ multiplex PCR, yet TCRdb's version contains in-frame clones alone and is incomplete. The table includes about 48,000 clones, about 93% detected once. The sequencing used CD4+ T cells from peripheral blood mononuclear cells, collected in the third trimester of pregnancy. The source is a female donor with multiple sclerosis, enrolled in a pregnancy study.

The chain employs TRBV7-2 and TRBJ1-2, with TRBD1 matching over 7 bases. Germline V gene sequence: CDR1 SGHTA, CDR2 FQGNSA. This CDR3 comprises 13 residues. The V and J ends lost 2 bases and 8 bases, in that order; junction bases with no gene match: 5. In nucleotides, the CDR3 is TGTGCCAGCAGCTTAACCCAGGGGGGAGGCTACACCTTC. Translation gives CASSLTQGGGYTF.

This chain joins TRBV18 and TRBJ2-7; possible D gene TRBD1, 6 bases. Trimming took off 0 bases at V and 3 bases at J, with 6 bases between the two ends. CDR1 is KGHSH, CDR2 LQKENI, per germline. The CDR3 length is 13 residues. For the CDR3, the DNA is TGTGCCAGCTCACCACCAGGGGGCTACGAGCAGTACTTC. Amino acids: CASSPPGGYEQYF.

The rearrangement joins TRBV7-9 to TRBJ1-1; D is unresolved. Per germline, CDR1 SEHNR and CDR2 FQNEAQ (reference sequence). The CDR3 consists of 12 residues. V lost 0 bases and J 7 bases, leaving 6 bases between the germline ends. This CDR3 reads CASSLAPGEAFF. CDR3 DNA: TGTGCCAGCAGCTTAGCTCCCGGTGAAGCTTTCTTT.

The chain has TRBV10-3 and TRBJ1-5; unclear D gene. CDR1 and CDR2 from the germline V gene are ENHRY and SYGVKD. V lost 1 base and J 6 bases, leaving 7 bases between the germline ends. This CDR3 is built from 13 residues. As DNA, the CDR3 is TGTGCCATCAGTGAGTGGTCGGGTCAGCCCCAGCATTTT. Translated, it gives CAISEWSGQPQHF.

The chain has TRBV27 and TRBJ2-1, with 10 bases fitting TRBD2. The ends lost 10 bases at V and 5 bases at J; junction bases unmatched: 5. This CDR3 spans 13 amino acids. Germline lookup yields CDR1 MNHEY and CDR2 SMNVEV (reference sequence). CDR3 in DNA: TGTGCCATAAGCGGGGGGGCGGACAATGAGCAGTTCTTC. This translates into CAISGGADNEQFF.

The chain links TRBV2 to TRBJ2-3, with TRBD2 matching 10 bases. CDR1 and CDR2 from the germline V gene are SNHLY and FYNNEI. Trimming took 6 bases from V and 0 from J; bases not matched to a gene: 3. The CDR3 totals 15 residues. The CDR3 nucleotides are TGTGCCAGCAGCCTAGCGGGAGCTAGCACAGATACGCAGTATTTT. Translated, it gives CASSLAGASTDTQYF.

The chain combines TRBV2 with TRBJ1-2; 8 bases fit TRBD1. The V gene end was trimmed by 1 base and the J gene end by 3 bases; junction bases not matched to a gene: 4. The length of the CDR3 is 15 residues. CDR1 and CDR2 (germline): SNHLY, FYNNEI. The CDR3, as DNA: TGTGCCAGCAGTGAAGGTGGCAGGGGGCACTATGGCTACACCTTC. Translated, it gives CASSEGGRGHYGYTF. Full variable domain (rest looked up from reference TRBV2 and TRBJ1-2): EPEVTQTPSHQVTQMGQEVILRCVPISNHLYFYWYRQILGQKVEFLVSFYNNEISEKSEIFDDQFSVERPDGSNFTLKIRSTKLEDSAMYFCASSEGGRGHYGYTFGSGTRLTVV.

V and J are TRBV27 and TRBJ1-1, with a weak D call TRBD1 (6 bases). Germline V gives CDR1 MNHEY, CDR2 SMNVEV (reference sequence). V gave up 0 bases and J gave up 1 base, with 9 bases separating them. The CDR3 runs to 15 residues. Here the CDR3 DNA reads TGTGCCAGCAGTTTATCCCAGGGGTCGAACACTGAAGCTTTCTTT. It encodes CASSLSQGSNTEAFF.

The gene calls are TRBV7-2 and TRBJ2-7, with TRBD2 matching over 9 bases. J gave up 7 bases and V 5 bases, and 9 bases lay outside the gene matches. Germline V gene sequence: CDR1 SGHTA, CDR2 FQGNSA. This CDR3 region has 14 residues. The CDR3 bases are TGTGCCAGCAGCGCCTCCGCGGGGGGGCGGGAGCAGTACTTC. It codes for CASSASAGGREQYF.

This chain's CDR3 is CASSPRDNYEQYF. DNA of the CDR3: TGCGCCAGCAGCCCCCGGGACAACTACGAGCAGTACTTC. The genes are TRBV4-1 and TRBJ2-7; D may be TRBD1 (6 bases). CDR3 length: 13 amino acids. Trimming cost V 4 bases and J 3 bases, with 10 bases left between them. Germline V CDR1 and CDR2: MGHRA, YSYEKL.

The V and J genes are TRBV15 and TRBJ2-5, with a tentative D call TRBD2 (5 bases). The CDR3 is made up of 13 amino acids. The germline gives CDR1 LNHNV, CDR2 YYDKDF (reference sequence). V was shortened by 5 bases and J by 4 bases, with 11 bases between the two germline ends. In DNA, the CDR3 is TGTGCCACCAGCCCTGTTCGGGGAGAGACCCAGTACTTC. This translates into CATSPVRGETQYF. Full variable domain (remainder filled in from reference TRBV15 and TRBJ2-5): DAMVIQNPRYQVTQFGKPVTLSCSQTLNHNVMYWYQQKSSQAPKLLFHYYDKDFNNEADTPDNFQSRRPNTSFCFLDIRSPGLGDTAMYLCATSPVRGETQYFGPGTRLLVL.

This clone showed up just a few times. V is TRBV30 and J is TRBJ1-1; TRBD1 might be the D (6 bases). The germline gives CDR1 GTSNPN, CDR2 SVGIG (reference sequence). The V and J ends lost 0 bases and 4 bases respectively, with 9 bases between them. The CDR3 covers 13 residues. The DNA of the CDR3 is TGTGCCTGGAGTGTACAGGGTGCCACTGAAGCTTTCTTT. It codes for CAWSVQGATEAFF.

The chain recombines TRBV5-1 with TRBJ1-1, with 8 positions matching TRBD1. After removal of 5 bases from V and 3 bases from J, the junction contained 24 bases not matched to a gene. Germline V gene lookup returns CDR1 SGHRS and CDR2 YFSETQ. There are 20 residues in the CDR3. CDR3 nucleotides: TGCGCCAGCAGTTCATTCGGTTCAGGGCAGGGGGCGTTTGGGGACACTGAAGCTTTCTTT. Residues: CASSSFGSGQGAFGDTEAFF.

This clone was observed a single time. This chain connects TRBV7-8 to TRBJ2-5, with D tentatively TRBD1 (6 bases). V was cut by 4 bases and J by 3 bases, with 12 bases left in between. Germline V gene sequence: CDR1 SGHVS, CDR2 FQNEAQ. There are 14 residues in the CDR3. The CDR3 protein is CASSSGQRKETQYF. The CDR3 bases are TGTGCCAGCAGCTCAGGACAGAGGAAAGAGACCCAGTACTTC. The whole variable domain, filled in from reference TRBV7-8 and TRBJ2-5, reads GAGVSQSPRYKVAKRGQDVALRCDPISGHVSLFWYQQALGQGPEFLTYFQNEAQLDKSGLPSDRFFAERPEGSVSTLKIQRTQQEDSAVYLCASSSGQRKETQYFGPGTRLLVL.

This clone was seen only a few times. The chain joins TRBV4-1 to TRBJ1-5; TRBD1 aligns across 8 bases. The V gene's germline CDR1 is MGHRA and CDR2 YSYEKL. The V segment lost 1 base and the J segment 4 bases; nucleotides outside the gene matches: 9. The CDR3 is 17 residues long. The CDR3 nucleotides are TGCGCCAGCAGCCAAGCGTCTTGGACAGGGAATAATCAGCCCCAGCATTTT. Its translation is CASSQASWTGNNQPQHF.

The gene calls are TRBV9 and TRBJ2-7; a weak D match, TRBD2 (5 bases). The CDR3 covers 15 residues. Germline CDR1 and CDR2: SGDLS and YYNGEE. Trimming pared 2 bases from V and 3 bases from J, leaving 15 bases between. This CDR3 is CASSVGDSQYYEQYF. The CDR3 nucleotides are TGTGCCAGCAGCGTCGGGGATTCCCAATACTACGAGCAGTACTTC. The full variable domain, with the rest looked up from reference TRBV9 and TRBJ2-7, is DSGVTQTPKHLITATGQRVTLRCSPRSGDLSVYWYQQSLDQGLQFLIQYYNGEERAKGNILERFSAQQFPDLHSELNLSSLELGDSALYFCASSVGDSQYYEQYFGPGTRLTVT.

The rearrangement uses TRBV7-9 and TRBJ2-3; 7 positions agree with TRBD1. The germline V gene has CDR1 SEHNR and CDR2 FQNEAQ (reference sequence). The CDR3 has 17 amino acids. The trim removed 1 base at V and 1 base at J, leaving 8 bases unmatched. CDR3 protein: CASSLEGARRGTDTQYF. The CDR3 DNA is TGTGCCAGCAGCTTAGAGGGGGCTCGAAGAGGCACAGATACGCAGTATTTT.

Turning to this clone: Other nucleotide sequences from this sample produce the same CDR3. This rearrangement joins TRBV30 to TRBJ1-2, with a weak D call TRBD1 (5 bases). In germline, CDR1 is GTSNPN, CDR2 SVGIG (reference sequence). There are 11 residues in the CDR3. The germline V and J ends were trimmed by 3 bases and 4 bases, with 6 bases remaining between them. The CDR3 DNA is TGTGCCTGGAGCACAGGCTATGGCTACACCTTC. Translation: CAWSTGYGYTF.

This chain links TRBV27 with TRBJ2-1; TRBD1 matches 7 bases. V lost 3 bases and J lost 9; bases outside the gene matches: 14. The V gene's germline CDR1 is MNHEY and CDR2 SMNVEV (reference sequence). The CDR3 extends over 16 amino acids. This chain's CDR3 is CASSFMGQIDICEQFF. In DNA form, the CDR3 reads TGTGCCAGCAGTTTTATGGGACAGATCGATATATGTGAGCAGTTCTTC.

The rearrangement uses TRBV4-2 and TRBJ2-6; 7 bases agree with TRBD1. This CDR3 comprises 17 residues. The ends lost 1 base at V and 0 bases at J; junction bases unmatched: 3. CDR1 is LGHNA, CDR2 YNFKEQ, per germline. In nucleotides, the CDR3 is TGTGCCAGCAGCCAAGGACAGGGATCCTCTGGGGCCAACGTCCTGACTTTC. It is translated as CASSQGQGSSGANVLTF.